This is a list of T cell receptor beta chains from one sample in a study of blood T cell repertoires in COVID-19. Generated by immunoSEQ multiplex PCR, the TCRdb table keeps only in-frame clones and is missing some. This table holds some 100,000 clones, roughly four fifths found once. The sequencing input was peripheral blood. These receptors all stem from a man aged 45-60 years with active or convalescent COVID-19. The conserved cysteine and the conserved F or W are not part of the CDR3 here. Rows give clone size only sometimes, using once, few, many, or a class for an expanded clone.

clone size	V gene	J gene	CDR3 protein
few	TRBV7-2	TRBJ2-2	ASSPRQGTGELF
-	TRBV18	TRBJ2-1	ASSPGGGTPNEQF
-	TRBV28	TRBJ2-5	ASSKPLRDIQETQY
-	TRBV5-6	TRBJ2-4	ASSSGQGRNIQY
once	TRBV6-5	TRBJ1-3	ASIRDSVAGNTIY
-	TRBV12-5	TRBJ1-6	ASGLRGLNSPLH
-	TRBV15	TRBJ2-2	ATSLGTYNTGELF
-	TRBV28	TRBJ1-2	ASTELTANYGYT
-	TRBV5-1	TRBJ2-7	ASSLFGPYEQY
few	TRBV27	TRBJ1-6	ASSWGSRRPLH
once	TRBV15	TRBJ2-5	ATSTQPLAGHETQY
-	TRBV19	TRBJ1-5	ASSTGQGAGNQPQH
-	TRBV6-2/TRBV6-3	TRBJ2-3	ASSFNRGGTDTQY
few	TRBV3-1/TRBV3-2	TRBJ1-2	ASSRIQGANGYT
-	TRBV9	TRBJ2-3	ASSVAPSTDTQY
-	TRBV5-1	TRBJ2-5	ASSLVRGETQY